Listed below are T cell receptor beta chains from one sample, sequenced in a study of T cell responses to AZD1222 COVID-19 vaccine. The protocol was immunoSEQ multiplex PCR, while the TCRdb copy is restricted to in-frame clones and leaves out a portion. The sample records more than 60,000 clones, roughly 84% being singletons. The sequencing used peripheral blood, collected 28 days after the second AZD1222 dose. These TCRs come from an adult who received the AZD1222 COVID-19 vaccine. Both conserved end residues are part of each CDR3. D genes are given only for firm matches. Not every row has a clone size; where given, it reads once, few, many or a size class.

TRBD2	TRBV11-2	-	TRBJ2-7	CASSTSGGAFEQYF	TGTGCCAGCAGCACTAGCGGGGGGGCCTTCGAGCAGTACTTC
-	TRBV5-1	-	TRBJ1-1	CASSRDTLRTEAFF	TGCGCCAGCAGCAGGGACACCCTCAGGACTGAAGCTTTCTTT
-	TRBV7-9	-	TRBJ1-5	CASSSEPRNQPQHF	TGTGCCAGCAGCTCTGAACCACGCAATCAGCCCCAGCATTTT
-	TRBV28	-	TRBJ1-4	CASSADWQNEKLFF	TGTGCCAGCAGCGCGGACTGGCAAAATGAAAAACTGTTTTTT
TRBD1	TRBV3-1/TRBV3-2	-	TRBJ1-1	CASSFQGATTEAFF	TGTGCCAGCAGCTTCCAGGGGGCGACGACTGAAGCTTTCTTT
-	TRBV2	-	TRBJ2-7	CASSEAGRAYEQYF	TGTGCCAGCAGTGAAGCAGGTCGAGCCTACGAGCAGTACTTC
TRBD2	TRBV25-1	-	TRBJ2-7	CASSEVARGGKYF	TGTGCCAGCAGTGAAGTGGCACGGGGGGGAAAGTACTTC
TRBD1	TRBV11-2	-	TRBJ2-7	CASSRDSSYEQYF	TGTGCCAGCAGCAGGGACAGCTCCTACGAGCAGTACTTC
TRBD1	TRBV28	-	TRBJ1-4	CAALDRAGEKLFF	TGTGCCGCCTTGGACAGGGCTGGGGAAAAACTGTTTTTT
-	TRBV3-1/TRBV3-2	-	TRBJ2-7	CASSQGYTKAYEQYF	TGTGCCAGCAGCCAAGGGTACACAAAAGCCTACGAGCAGTACTTC
TRBD2	TRBV5-6	once	TRBJ2-5	CASSWGSSGASGTQYF	TGTGCCAGCAGCTGGGGGTCTAGCGGGGCTAGTGGGACCCAGTACTTC
TRBD1	TRBV2	-	TRBJ1-1	CASSLTGMTEAFF	TGTGCCAGCAGTCTGACAGGGATGACTGAAGCTTTCTTT
TRBD1	TRBV30	-	TRBJ2-2	CAFSRRGTGELFF	TGTGCCTTCTCCCGCAGGGGGACCGGGGAGCTGTTTTTT
-	TRBV2	few	TRBJ1-2	CASSPQGDTYGYTF	TGTGCCAGCAGCCCCCAGGGTGACACCTATGGCTACACCTTC
-	TRBV5-8	-	TRBJ1-4	CASSFRGQLHEKLFF	TGTGCCAGCAGCTTTCGGGGACAACTACATGAAAAACTGTTTTTT